A single sample gave rise to the 9 T cell receptor beta chains below, sequenced in a study of CD8 T cells in Susac syndrome. RNA totalling roughly 0.45 to 1 ug underwent reverse transcription with random hexamers. Each CDR3 protein gets one entry after TCRdb re-called the immunoSEQ multiplex PCR reads with MiXCR. The profile shows approximately 110,000 distinct CDR3 sequences, around 94% of them singletons. Sequenced: CD4+ T cells from PBMCs. Receptors were obtained from a human donor in good health.

The chain joins TRBV4-1 to TRBJ2-6, with D unresolved. The V end lost 1 base, the J end lost 2 bases, and 9 bases lay between the germline ends. This CDR3 comprises 16 residues. Germline CDR1 reads MGHRA; CDR2 reads YSYEKL. This CDR3 reads CASSQVPTPGANVLTF. The CDR3 DNA reads TGCGCCAGCAGCCAAGTACCCACGCCTGGGGCCAACGTCCTGACTTTC.

The rearrangement joins TRBV18 to TRBJ1-3; the D gene is possibly TRBD1 (6 bases). The V and J ends lost 3 bases and 4 bases respectively, with 16 bases between them. The CDR3 totals 16 residues. Germline-derived CDR1 and CDR2 are KGHSH and LQKENI. The CDR3 spells CASSPLQQGLGNTIYF. For the CDR3, the DNA is TGTGCCAGCTCACCTCTACAACAGGGTCTCGGAAACACCATATATTTT.

The rearrangement joins TRBV20-1 to TRBJ2-7; 10 bases are shared with TRBD2. Germline V gives CDR1 DFQATT, CDR2 SNEGSKA (reference sequence). CDR3 size: 14 residues. V trimming: 2 bases; J trimming: 4 bases; junction bases outside the gene matches: 5. This CDR3 is CSARRGTSAYEQYF. The CDR3 DNA reads as TGCAGTGCTAGACGCGGGACTAGCGCGTACGAGCAGTACTTC.

This clonotype was seen once. The V and J genes are TRBV12-5 and TRBJ2-3, with TRBD2 matching 13 bases. Germline values: CDR1 LGHNT, CDR2 FRNRAP. Germline trimming cut 5 bases from V and 4 bases from J; bases unmatched to any gene: 6. CDR3 length: 16 residues. CDR3 coding DNA: TGTGCTAGTGGTCCTGGGACTAGCGGGAAATCAGATACGCAGTATTTT. Residues: CASGPGTSGKSDTQYF.

V is TRBV6-2 or TRBV6-3 and J is TRBJ2-3; 7 bases line up with TRBD2. V lost 5 bases to trimming and J lost 4 bases; unmatched junction nucleotides: 3. Per germline, CDR1 MNHEY and CDR2 SVGEGT. The CDR3 is 13 residues long. In DNA form, the CDR3 reads TGTGCCAGCAGTAAGGCGGGAGCAGATACGCAGTATTTT. It yields the protein CASSKAGADTQYF.

The chain carries TRBV4-1 and TRBJ1-1; D perhaps matches TRBD1 (6 bases). In germline, CDR1 is MGHRA, CDR2 YSYEKL. V lost 7 bases, J lost 4 bases, and 19 bases lay in between. This CDR3 is built from 15 residues. CDR3 amino acids: CASIQPGARGTEAFF. The CDR3 coding sequence is TGCGCCAGCATTCAACCAGGGGCCCGGGGCACTGAAGCTTTCTTT.

This clonotype was seen a single time. The rearrangement links TRBV24-1 to TRBJ1-5; 9 bases are a match to TRBD1. Looked up from germline, CDR1 is KGHDR and CDR2 is SFDVKD. The ends lost 9 bases at V and 7 bases at J; junction bases unmatched: 9. The CDR3 totals 14 residues. CDR3 DNA sequence: TGTGCCACCTCTCCGGGACAGGGCGACCAGCCCCAGCATTTT. Residues: CATSPGQGDQPQHF.

This chain links TRBV5-1 with TRBJ2-7; maybe TRBD1 (6 bases). The length of the CDR3 is 14 residues. Germline V gene sequence: CDR1 SGHRS, CDR2 YFSETQ. The V gene lost 3 bases and the J gene lost 0 bases, with 10 bases spanning the gap. The CDR3 protein is CASSSRTDSYEQYF. The CDR3, as DNA: TGCGCCAGCAGCTCCCGGACAGACTCCTACGAGCAGTACTTC.

The chain employs TRBV3-1 and TRBJ1-3; a weak D match, TRBD1 (5 bases). V shed 6 bases and J shed 0 bases, with 12 bases lying between them. Germline V CDR1 and CDR2: LGHDT, YNNKEL (reference sequence). This CDR3 region has 15 residues. CDR3 residues: CASRDPGRSGNTIYF. The CDR3 DNA sequence: TGTGCCAGCAGGGATCCAGGGCGCTCTGGAAACACCATATATTTT.